A single sample is the source of the 27 T cell receptor beta chains below, sequenced in a study of blood T cell repertoires in COVID-19. TCRdb keeps only in-frame clones here, not all; method: immunoSEQ multiplex PCR. The sample lists around 250,000 clones, 86% occurring once. The sequencing input was peripheral blood. The receptors here all came from a man older than 75 with acute or convalescent COVID-19.

This chain uses TRBV9 with TRBJ2-7, with D tentatively TRBD1 (7 bases). Germline V lookup: CDR1 SGDLS, CDR2 YYNGEE. This CDR3 is built from 13 residues. Trimming took 4 bases from V and 9 from J, leaving 17 bases between them. This CDR3 is CASSPHRGGGQYF. CDR3 nucleotide sequence: TGTGCCAGCAGCCCTCACAGGGGAGGTGGGCAGTACTTC.

This chain uses TRBV28 with TRBJ1-2, with a possible D match to TRBD1 (6 bases). The germline gives CDR1 MDHEN, CDR2 SYDVKM. The V end lost 2 bases, the J end lost 4 bases, and 14 bases lay between the germline ends. This CDR3 comprises 15 residues. In nucleotides, the CDR3 is TGTGCCAGCAGTTTAGGGGGCAGCCAAATCTATGGCTACACCTTC. The encoded protein is CASSLGGSQIYGYTF.

The chain employs TRBV5-1 and TRBJ2-5, with D perhaps matching TRBD2 (5 bases). The germline CDR1 and CDR2 sequences are SGHRS and YFSETQ. The CDR3 contains 15 residues. Trimming removed 0 bases at V and 2 bases at J, with 11 bases between. Written as DNA, the CDR3 is TGCGCCAGCAGCTTGGCCGGAGGCCCTCAAGAGACCCAGTACTTC. Its translation is CASSLAGGPQETQYF.

This clone was detected only once. The DNA of the CDR3 is TGTGCCAGCACCGGACAAAACTCCTACAATGAGCAGTTCTTC. It is translated as CASTGQNSYNEQFF. The chain joins TRBV18 to TRBJ2-1; D may be TRBD1 (5 bases). This CDR3 is 14 amino acids long. Germline lookup yields CDR1 KGHSH and CDR2 LQKENI. With 8 bases removed from V and 0 bases from J, the gap between germline ends came to 11 bases.

V usage is TRBV5-5 and J usage is TRBJ2-1, with D uncertain. The CDR3 totals 13 residues. Trimming left V 0 bases short and J 7 bases short, with 8 bases between. Germline values: CDR1 SGHKS, CDR2 YYEKEE (reference sequence). DNA for the CDR3: TGTGCCAGCAGCTTGGAACAGCTGAATGAGCAGTTCTTC. It specifies CASSLEQLNEQFF.

The chain employs TRBV19 and TRBJ1-1, with 7 bases fitting TRBD1. The junction had 10 bases not matched to a gene; V was cut back by 4 bases and J by 5 bases. Germline CDR1 and CDR2: LNHDA and SQIVND (reference sequence). This CDR3 is 15 amino acids long. CDR3 sequence (DNA): TGTGCCAGTAGTACGGGGCGGGACAGTTGGACTGAAGCTTTCTTT. Amino acid sequence: CASSTGRDSWTEAFF.

The V and J genes are TRBV5-1 and TRBJ2-7; 7 nucleotides align to TRBD2. The CDR3 loop spans 13 amino acids. J was trimmed by 3 bases and V by 4 bases; bases with no gene match: 4. CDR1 SGHRS and CDR2 YFSETQ come from the germline V gene. The CDR3 sequence: CASSQAGNYEQYF. The CDR3 region has the DNA TGCGCCAGCAGCCAAGCGGGGAACTACGAGCAGTACTTC.

A few counts support this clone. V and J are TRBV6-5 and TRBJ1-1; no reliable D call. The CDR3 extends over 11 amino acids. V was cut by 11 bases and J by 7 bases, with 14 bases left in between. Looked up from germline, CDR1 is MNHEY and CDR2 is SVGAGI. CDR3 residues: CAAGRGVEAFF. The CDR3 DNA reads TGTGCCGCCGGGCGGGGAGTTGAAGCTTTCTTT.

This sequence joins TRBV3-1 (or the pseudogene TRBV3-2) and TRBJ1-3; maybe TRBD1 (5 bases). The germline V gene encodes CDR1 LGHDT and CDR2 YNNKEL (reference sequence). CDR3 length: 14 amino acids. V was pared by 1 base and J by 5 bases, with 9 bases between. The CDR3 DNA follows: TGTGCCAGCAGCCAAGCAGGGATTCGAAACACCATATATTTT. Its protein is CASSQAGIRNTIYF.

The rearrangement joins TRBV7-3 to TRBJ2-7, with unresolved D. The germline V and J ends were trimmed by 2 bases and 1 base, with 9 bases remaining between them. Germline CDR1 is SGHTA and CDR2 is FQGTGA. The CDR3 spans 14 residues. The CDR3 region has the DNA TGTGCCAGCAGCTTAGAGGCGAGTTCCTACGAGCAGTACTTC. Translating it yields CASSLEASSYEQYF. The full variable domain, with the rest looked up from reference TRBV7-3 and TRBJ2-7, is GAGVSQTPSNKVTEKGKYVELRCDPISGHTALYWYRQSLGQGPEFLIYFQGTGAADDSGLPNDRFFAVRPEGSVSTLKIQRTERGDSAVYLCASSLEASSYEQYFGPGTRLTVT.

The chain has TRBV6-5 and TRBJ2-3; possible D gene TRBD2, 6 bases. The CDR3 has 15 amino acids. With 7 bases removed from V and 1 base from J, the gap between germline ends came to 15 bases. Germline CDR1 reads MNHEY; CDR2 reads SVGAGI. CDR3 sequence: CASTWGGGGTDTQYF. The CDR3 DNA is TGTGCCAGCACCTGGGGTGGCGGGGGCACAGATACGCAGTATTTT.

The chain links TRBV6-6 to TRBJ1-1; D perhaps matches TRBD1 (5 bases). V dropped 6 bases and J dropped 2 bases, with 13 bases sitting between them. Per germline, CDR1 MNHNY and CDR2 SVGAGI (reference sequence). This CDR3 is built from 14 residues. CDR3 coding DNA: TGTGCCAGCAGCCCGGGGGGGGGAAACACTGAAGCTTTCTTT. Translated: CASSPGGGNTEAFF.

The V gene is TRBV20-1, the J gene TRBJ1-5, with D perhaps matching TRBD1 (6 bases). Germline assignment: CDR1 DFQATT and CDR2 SNEGSKA (reference sequence). V was clipped by 3 bases and J by 3 bases, with 12 bases between them. The CDR3 runs to 14 residues. The chain's CDR3 is CSASGRGNNQPQHF. DNA for the CDR3: TGCAGTGCTAGTGGCAGGGGAAACAATCAGCCCCAGCATTTT.

The rearrangement links TRBV7-2 to TRBJ2-2, with 8 bases matching TRBD1. V dropped 5 bases and J dropped 6; count of bases not matched to a gene: 5. The CDR3 loop spans 14 amino acids. Germline loops: CDR1 SGHTA, CDR2 FQGNSA. The CDR3 DNA is TGTGCCAGCAGCACGGACAGGGTCGCCGGGGAGCTGTTTTTT. Its protein product is CASSTDRVAGELFF.

The V and J genes are TRBV19 and TRBJ2-7, with 10 nucleotides matching TRBD1. Trimming took 5 bases from V and 10 from J; bases not matched to a gene: 11. The germline V gene has CDR1 LNHDA and CDR2 SQIVND (reference sequence). This CDR3 is built from 14 residues. The CDR3 nucleotides read TGTGCCAGTAGTCCCCAGGGACAGGGGTCGGAACAGTACTTC. This translates into CASSPQGQGSEQYF.

This clone came up a few times. The chain is built from TRBV4-3 and TRBJ2-7; D is perhaps TRBD1 (6 bases). Trimming took 2 bases from V and 3 from J, leaving 8 bases between them. Germline assignment: CDR1 LGHNA and CDR2 YSLEER. The CDR3 is made up of 13 amino acids. The CDR3 nucleotides read TGCGCCAGCAGCCAAAACAGGGTCTACGAGCAGTACTTC. Protein sequence: CASSQNRVYEQYF.

This chain connects TRBV24-1 to TRBJ1-2; D possibly corresponds to TRBD1 (5 bases). Trimming removed 3 bases from V and 6 bases from J, with 13 bases in between. The CDR3 is made up of 14 amino acids. The germline V gene has CDR1 KGHDR and CDR2 SFDVKD. The CDR3 loop reads CATSDDPQQDGYTF. DNA for the CDR3: TGTGCCACCAGTGATGACCCCCAACAGGATGGCTACACCTTC.

This clone was seen a handful of times. V usage is TRBV9 and J usage is TRBJ2-2; the D gene is possibly TRBD2 (5 bases). Germline V lookup: CDR1 SGDLS, CDR2 YYNGEE. This CDR3 is 14 amino acids long. Trimming shortened V by 4 bases and J by 2 bases, and 9 bases separated the two germline ends. DNA for the CDR3: TGTGCCAGCAGCCCGGGATCAAACACCGGGGAGCTGTTTTTT. Encoded protein: CASSPGSNTGELFF.

This chain joins TRBV2 and TRBJ1-6; D not resolved. CDR1 and CDR2 (germline): SNHLY, FYNNEI. The CDR3 loop spans 14 amino acids. V lost 7 bases, J lost 10 bases, and 17 bases lay in between. Here the CDR3 reads CASTGYFGSSPLHF. The CDR3 DNA reads TGTGCCAGCACCGGTTATTTCGGTTCCTCACCCCTCCACTTT.

The chain combines TRBV11-1 with TRBJ1-2, with D possibly matching TRBD1 (5 bases). Germline CDR1 is SGHAT and CDR2 is FQDESV (reference sequence). The ends were cut back, 6 bases at V and 3 bases at J, with 11 bases in the middle. The CDR3 runs 13 residues. CDR3 amino acids: CASRAGTDYGYTF. The CDR3 DNA is TGTGCCAGCAGGGCCGGGACTGACTATGGCTACACCTTC.

This chain links TRBV28 with TRBJ2-7; 8 bases align to TRBD2. Trimming at V came to 7 bases and at J to 2 bases, leaving 7 bases not matched to a gene. Germline V CDR1 and CDR2: MDHEN, SYDVKM. CDR3 size: 14 residues. CDR3 sequence (DNA): TGTGCCAGCAACTCGGGGGGGCGGGCCTACGAGCAGTACTTC. Amino acid sequence: CASNSGGRAYEQYF.

CDR3 bases: TGTGCCAGCAGCCAAGGTCGAGGGCCTGGAAACACCATATATTTT. Translated, it gives CASSQGRGPGNTIYF. The V call is TRBV14, the J call TRBJ1-3; no clear D. Germline V gene sequence: CDR1 SGHDN, CDR2 FVKESK. This CDR3 is built from 15 residues. Trimming removed 1 base at V and 2 bases at J, with 9 bases between.

The chain employs TRBV9 and TRBJ2-3; 8 nucleotides align to TRBD2. The V segment lost 2 bases and the J segment 6 bases; nucleotides outside the gene matches: 14. The CDR3 loop spans 17 amino acids. Germline CDR1 SGDLS, CDR2 YYNGEE. The CDR3 loop reads CASSVDPGTSTIDTQYF. CDR3 nucleotide sequence: TGTGCCAGCAGCGTCGACCCCGGGACTAGTACAATCGATACGCAGTATTTT.

This sequence joins TRBV2 and TRBJ2-7; TRBD1 agrees at 9 bases. CDR1 SNHLY and CDR2 FYNNEI come from the germline V gene. V trimming: 6 bases; J trimming: 4 bases; junction bases outside the gene matches: 7. This CDR3 region has 14 residues. The CDR3 region has the DNA TGTGCCAGCAGAAACAGGGGGCGCGGATACGAGCAGTACTTC. Protein sequence: CASRNRGRGYEQYF.

The chain joins TRBV7-2 to TRBJ2-3, with 9 bases fitting TRBD2. Germline V gene lookup returns CDR1 SGHTA and CDR2 FQGNSA. V dropped 3 bases and J dropped 2; count of bases not matched to a gene: 9. The CDR3 consists of 17 residues. CDR3 sequence reads: CASSLRRGGPSTDTQYF. The CDR3 nucleotides read TGTGCCAGCAGCTTGAGGCGGGGGGGCCCCTCCACAGATACGCAGTATTTT.

This clone was found a few times. V usage is TRBV2 and J usage is TRBJ2-2; TRBD2 agrees at 8 bases. The CDR3 consists of 14 residues. V shed 4 bases, J shed 8 bases, and the junction held 6 bases outside the gene matches. Per the germline V gene, CDR1 is SNHLY and CDR2 is FYNNEI. Here the CDR3 reads CASSVLAVQGELFF. The DNA for the CDR3 is TGTGCCAGCAGTGTACTAGCGGTACAGGGGGAGCTGTTTTTT.

The chain joins TRBV18 to TRBJ1-3; possible D gene TRBD1, 6 bases. The CDR3 consists of 15 residues. V lost 3 bases, J lost 0 bases, and 9 bases lay in between. CDR1 is KGHSH, CDR2 LQKENI, per germline. The CDR3 loop is CASSPDSLSGNTIYF. The CDR3 DNA sequence: TGTGCCAGCTCACCGGACAGCCTCTCTGGAAACACCATATATTTT.